These T cell receptor beta chains were read from a single sample in a study of cytomegalovirus exposure and HLA in healthy donors. Using immunoSEQ multiplex PCR, the repertoire was profiled, and TCRdb retains in-frame clones only, with some absent. The sample comprises over 100,000 clones, roughly 73% of which are singletons, and 0.87% rests with the top ten. Sequences were obtained from PBMCs. All receptors come from a woman in her thirties in good health and CMV-seronegative. CDR3s include the opening cysteine and the closing phenylalanine or tryptophan. The D gene is left open where the match is weak. Only some rows state a clone size, as once, few, many or a class for expanded clones.

CDR3 protein: CASSRGAGQGNTGELFF
CDR3 DNA: TGCGCCAGCAGCCGGGGGGCGGGACAGGGGAACACCGGGGAGCTGTTTTTT
J gene: TRBJ2-2
clone size: .
D gene: TRBD1
V gene: TRBV4-3

CDR3 protein: CACSLGQDSSTGNTIYF
CDR3 DNA: TGTGCCTGCTCCCTGGGACAGGACTCTTCCACCGGAAACACCATATATTTT
J gene: TRBJ1-3
clone size: .
D gene: TRBD1
V gene: TRBV30

CDR3 protein: CAARIVGNNQPQHF
CDR3 DNA: TGTGCCGCACGAATAGTCGGTAACAATCAGCCCCAGCATTTT
J gene: TRBJ1-5
clone size: .
D gene: .
V gene: TRBV6-1

CDR3 protein: CAISDPGSLNTEAFF
CDR3 DNA: TGTGCCATCAGTGACCCGGGGAGTTTGAACACTGAAGCTTTCTTT
J gene: TRBJ1-1
clone size: few
D gene: .
V gene: TRBV10-3

CDR3 protein: CASSVEGQGTDTQYF
CDR3 DNA: TGTGCCAGCAGCGTAGAGGGACAGGGAACAGATACGCAGTATTTT
J gene: TRBJ2-3
clone size: .
D gene: TRBD1
V gene: TRBV9

CDR3 protein: CASTAGPTYEQYF
CDR3 DNA: TGTGCCAGCACCGCGGGACCGACCTACGAGCAGTACTTC
J gene: TRBJ2-7
clone size: once
D gene: .
V gene: TRBV6-5

CDR3 protein: CASSLVGLSPNTEAFF
CDR3 DNA: TGTGCCAGCAGCTTAGTAGGACTTAGTCCAAACACTGAAGCTTTCTTT
J gene: TRBJ1-1
clone size: .
D gene: .
V gene: TRBV7-6

CDR3 protein: CASTEEDSTEAFF
CDR3 DNA: TGTGCCAGCACCGAGGAGGACAGCACTGAAGCTTTCTTT
J gene: TRBJ1-1
clone size: .
D gene: .
V gene: TRBV6-6

CDR3 protein: CASSLGTTYNEQFF
CDR3 DNA: TGTGCCAGCAGTCTCGGGACTACTTACAATGAGCAGTTCTTC
J gene: TRBJ2-1
clone size: .
D gene: TRBD2
V gene: TRBV9

CDR3 protein: CASSQVGTATNEKLFF
CDR3 DNA: TGCGCCAGCAGCCAAGTCGGGACAGCAACTAATGAAAAACTGTTTTTT
J gene: TRBJ1-4
clone size: .
D gene: TRBD1
V gene: TRBV4-3

CDR3 protein: CASRVEWGYTF
CDR3 DNA: TGTGCCAGTAGGGTAGAATGGGGCTACACCTTC
J gene: TRBJ1-2
clone size: .
D gene: .
V gene: TRBV19

CDR3 protein: CASSQAPSGVAGANVLTF
CDR3 DNA: TGCGCCAGCAGCCAAGCGCCCTCGGGGGTTGCGGGGGCCAACGTCCTGACTTTC
J gene: TRBJ2-6
clone size: few
D gene: .
V gene: TRBV4-3

CDR3 protein: CASSPQQGGQETQYF
CDR3 DNA: TGTGCCAGCTCACCACAACAGGGGGGACAAGAGACCCAGTACTTC
J gene: TRBJ2-5
clone size: .
D gene: TRBD1
V gene: TRBV18

CDR3 protein: CASSHEGQGNIQYF
CDR3 DNA: TGCGCCAGCAGCCACGAAGGACAGGGGAACATTCAGTACTTC
J gene: TRBJ2-4
clone size: .
D gene: TRBD1
V gene: TRBV4-3

CDR3 protein: CASSEWWGGNSPLHF
CDR3 DNA: TGTGCCAGCAGTGAATGGTGGGGGGGGAATTCACCCCTCCACTTT
J gene: TRBJ1-6
clone size: .
D gene: .
V gene: TRBV6-1

CDR3 protein: CASSYTGGDYGYTF
CDR3 DNA: TGTGCCAGCAGTTACACAGGGGGGGACTATGGCTACACCTTC
J gene: TRBJ1-2
clone size: .
D gene: TRBD1
V gene: TRBV6-5

CDR3 protein: CASPHRDPYGAFF
CDR3 DNA: TGTGCCAGCCCCCACAGGGACCCCTACGGAGCTTTCTTT
J gene: TRBJ1-1
clone size: .
D gene: .
V gene: TRBV6-4

CDR3 protein: CASSTKQRPYNEQFF
CDR3 DNA: TGTGCCAGCAGCACTAAGCAGAGACCCTACAATGAGCAGTTCTTC
J gene: TRBJ2-1
clone size: .
D gene: .
V gene: TRBV11-3

CDR3 protein: CASSFRDLARTDTQYF
CDR3 DNA: TGTGCCAGCAGCTTTCGGGACTTAGCTCGCACAGATACGCAGTATTTT
J gene: TRBJ2-3
clone size: .
D gene: .
V gene: TRBV5-6

CDR3 protein: CSGEGGGPTDTQYF
CDR3 DNA: TGCAGCGGGGAAGGAGGGGGCCCCACAGATACGCAGTATTTT
J gene: TRBJ2-3
clone size: few
D gene: .
V gene: TRBV29-1

CDR3 protein: CASSLWTGSPNQPQHF
CDR3 DNA: TGTGCCAGCAGTTTATGGACAGGCTCACCAAATCAGCCCCAGCATTTT
J gene: TRBJ1-5
clone size: .
D gene: .
V gene: TRBV28

CDR3 protein: CASSIGDEQFF
CDR3 DNA: TGTGCCAGCTCAATCGGGGATGAGCAGTTCTTC
J gene: TRBJ2-1
clone size: .
D gene: .
V gene: TRBV5-8

CDR3 protein: CASSLEISGGWPGNTDTQYF
CDR3 DNA: TGCGCCAGCAGCTTGGAGATTAGCGGAGGATGGCCGGGAAACACAGATACGCAGTATTTT
J gene: TRBJ2-3
clone size: once
D gene: .
V gene: TRBV5-1

CDR3 protein: CASSVTGNSPLHF
CDR3 DNA: TGTGCCAGCAGCGTAACAGGGAATTCACCCCTCCACTTT
J gene: TRBJ1-6
clone size: .
D gene: .
V gene: TRBV9

CDR3 protein: CATSRAQGAEAFF
CDR3 DNA: TGTGCCACCAGCAGAGCACAGGGGGCGGAAGCTTTCTTT
J gene: TRBJ1-1
clone size: .
D gene: TRBD1
V gene: TRBV15

CDR3 protein: CASSPNSGGMGDTQYF
CDR3 DNA: TGCGCCAGCAGCCCCAACTCGGGGGGGATGGGAGATACGCAGTATTTT
J gene: TRBJ2-3
clone size: few
D gene: TRBD2
V gene: TRBV5-1

CDR3 protein: CASRGQLNNSPLHF
CDR3 DNA: TGCGCCAGCAGGGGACAACTTAATAATTCACCCCTCCACTTT
J gene: TRBJ1-6
clone size: .
D gene: .
V gene: TRBV5-1

CDR3 protein: CASSLSGDRAQFF
CDR3 DNA: TGCGCCAGCAGCTTGAGTGGGGACAGGGCACAGTTCTTC
J gene: TRBJ2-1
clone size: few
D gene: TRBD1
V gene: TRBV5-1

CDR3 protein: CASSSVYEQYF
CDR3 DNA: TGTGCCAGCAGTTCAGTCTACGAGCAGTACTTC
J gene: TRBJ2-7
clone size: .
D gene: .
V gene: TRBV28

CDR3 protein: CASSDRANNQPQHF
CDR3 DNA: TGTGCCAGCAGTGACAGGGCCAACAATCAGCCCCAGCATTTT
J gene: TRBJ1-5
clone size: .
D gene: TRBD1
V gene: TRBV6-6

CDR3 protein: CASSVASGGLSYEQYF
CDR3 DNA: TGTGCCAGCAGCGTCGCTAGCGGGGGACTTTCCTACGAGCAGTACTTC
J gene: TRBJ2-7
clone size: .
D gene: TRBD2
V gene: TRBV9

CDR3 protein: CASSQRLSSGDGYEQYF
CDR3 DNA: TGTGCCAGCAGCCAACGACTGTCTAGCGGGGATGGTTACGAGCAGTACTTC
J gene: TRBJ2-7
clone size: .
D gene: TRBD2
V gene: TRBV11-3

CDR3 protein: CASSQEYSGPSQETQYF
CDR3 DNA: TGCGCCAGCAGCCAAGAATATAGCGGACCCTCACAAGAGACCCAGTACTTC
J gene: TRBJ2-5
clone size: few
D gene: .
V gene: TRBV4-1

CDR3 protein: CASSPGWEGRYEQYF
CDR3 DNA: TGTGCCAGCAGTCCTGGGTGGGAGGGCAGATACGAGCAGTACTTC
J gene: TRBJ2-7
clone size: few
D gene: TRBD2
V gene: TRBV6-5

CDR3 protein: CASSPRGDTEAFF
CDR3 DNA: TGTGCCAGCAGCCCCCGGGGGGACACTGAAGCTTTCTTT
J gene: TRBJ1-1
clone size: few
D gene: .
V gene: TRBV7-7

CDR3 protein: CASSPRGTSTDTQYF
CDR3 DNA: TGCGCCAGCAGCCCCAGGGGAACTAGCACAGATACGCAGTATTTT
J gene: TRBJ2-3
clone size: .
D gene: .
V gene: TRBV4-3

CDR3 protein: CASSEQGYEQYF
CDR3 DNA: TGTGCCAGCAGTGAACAGGGCTACGAGCAGTACTTC
J gene: TRBJ2-7
clone size: few
D gene: .
V gene: TRBV6-1

CDR3 protein: CASSWTPDSGANVLTF
CDR3 DNA: TGTGCCAGCAGTTGGACTCCAGACTCTGGGGCCAACGTCCTGACTTTC
J gene: TRBJ2-6
clone size: .
D gene: .
V gene: TRBV6-6

CDR3 protein: CASSLRMGGRSDTQYF
CDR3 DNA: TGTGCCAGCAGCTTACGTATGGGCGGGAGGTCAGATACGCAGTATTTT
J gene: TRBJ2-3
clone size: .
D gene: TRBD2
V gene: TRBV7-2

CDR3 protein: CASSASHRGRGYTF
CDR3 DNA: TGTGCCAGCAGCGCTTCGCACAGGGGGCGAGGCTACACCTTC
J gene: TRBJ1-2
clone size: .
D gene: TRBD1
V gene: TRBV14

CDR3 protein: CASSLELATDTQYF
CDR3 DNA: TGTGCCAGCAGCTTAGAGCTAGCTACAGATACGCAGTATTTT
J gene: TRBJ2-3
clone size: .
D gene: .
V gene: TRBV7-2

CDR3 protein: CASSSDFTTQHF
CDR3 DNA: TGTGCCAGTAGTTCCGACTTCACGACCCAGCATTTT
J gene: TRBJ1-5
clone size: .
D gene: .
V gene: TRBV19

CDR3 protein: CASSSGWTSGSVEQYF
CDR3 DNA: TGTGCCAGCAGTTCGGGATGGACTAGCGGGAGCGTCGAGCAGTACTTC
J gene: TRBJ2-7
clone size: .
D gene: TRBD2
V gene: TRBV27

CDR3 protein: CASSQVQGADGYTF
CDR3 DNA: TGTGCCAGCAGCCAAGTCCAGGGGGCGGATGGCTACACCTTC
J gene: TRBJ1-2
clone size: .
D gene: TRBD1
V gene: TRBV4-2

CDR3 protein: CASRRPNNYGYTF
CDR3 DNA: TGTGCCAGCAGGCGGCCCAACAACTATGGCTACACCTTC
J gene: TRBJ1-2
clone size: .
D gene: .
V gene: TRBV5-6

CDR3 protein: CASSSGRNTEAFF
CDR3 DNA: TGTGCCAGCAGCTCCGGGAGAAACACTGAAGCTTTCTTT
J gene: TRBJ1-1
clone size: few
D gene: .
V gene: TRBV7-9

CDR3 protein: CASSYSDRLRRAFF
CDR3 DNA: TGTGCCAGCAGTTATTCAGACAGGCTACGAAGGGCTTTCTTT
J gene: TRBJ1-1
clone size: once
D gene: .
V gene: TRBV6-5

CDR3 protein: CASSEPGQGTRPLHF
CDR3 DNA: TGTGCCAGCAGTGAACCGGGACAGGGGACTAGGCCCCTCCACTTT
J gene: TRBJ1-6
clone size: .
D gene: TRBD1
V gene: TRBV28